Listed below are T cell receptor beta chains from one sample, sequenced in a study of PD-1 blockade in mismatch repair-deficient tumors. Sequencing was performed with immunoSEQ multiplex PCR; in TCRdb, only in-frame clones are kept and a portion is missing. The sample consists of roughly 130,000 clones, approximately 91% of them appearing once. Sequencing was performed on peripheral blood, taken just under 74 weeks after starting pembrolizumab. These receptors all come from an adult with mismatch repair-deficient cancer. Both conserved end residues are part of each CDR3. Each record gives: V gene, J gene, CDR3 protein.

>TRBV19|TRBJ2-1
CASSAIKGLAGGYNEQFF
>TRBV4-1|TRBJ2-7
CASSHNRDYRYEQYF
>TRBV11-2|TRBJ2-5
CASSLVETQYF
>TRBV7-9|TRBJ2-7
CASSRWRGGIYEQYF
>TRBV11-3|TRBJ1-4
CASSRDRASEKLFF
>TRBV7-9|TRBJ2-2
CASSLSGAELFF
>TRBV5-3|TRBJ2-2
CARSSYSGRASTGELFF
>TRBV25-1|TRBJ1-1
CASSEYGDRAFF
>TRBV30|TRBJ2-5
CAWSVRQDLRDRAEETQYF
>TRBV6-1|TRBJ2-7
CASSHRDFYEQYF
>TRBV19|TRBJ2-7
CASSMGGGSYEQYF
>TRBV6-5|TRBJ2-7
CASSRSPGRPEQYF
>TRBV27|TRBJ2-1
CASSYSSYNEQFF
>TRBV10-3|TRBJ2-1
CAISESFPSGSESSYNEQFF
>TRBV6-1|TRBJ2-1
CASSEWISGTRSRPNEQFF
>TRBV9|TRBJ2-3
CASSVDPTSGYTDTQYF
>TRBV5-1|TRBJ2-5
CASSSGDRWLETQYF